Given below is one T cell receptor (beta chain) in context. Its target antigen remains unknown. One base away there is no much larger clone; base qualities are not given. CDR1 and CDR2 are drawn from the germline V gene (reference sequence): SGHNT, YYREEE. Unmatched junction bases come to 5, with V trimmed by 0 bases and J by 3 bases. Measured from the cysteine to the phenylalanine, the CDR3 is 18 residues long. Of the read, only the CDR3 DNA is kept; its 54 bases are in frame from base 1. The time point label of this sample denotes: cycle 2 day 1 (C2D1) of nivolumab. All trial patients had relapsed after autologous stem cell transplantation, with cohorts A, B and C differing in prior brentuximab vedotin exposure. The trial cohort comprised some 60 patients with relapsed/refractory classical Hodgkin lymphoma whose best overall responses were complete response, partial response or progressive disease. In the multi-cohort phase II CheckMate 205 trial, trial patients received single-agent nivolumab. An independent review committee assessed best overall response by applying the 2007 International Working Group response criteria. Trial PBMCs were obtained immediately prior to nivolumab initiation (C1D1) and on therapy at cycle 2 day 1 and cycle 4 day 1. Peripheral blood was collected in 8 mL Vacutainer Cell Preparation Tubes, from which PBMCs were isolated by centrifugation and then cryopreserved.

This sample is drawn from a study of PD-1 blockade in classical Hodgkin lymphoma (dated by TCRdb to the early 2020s). General notes on the study: Nivolumab dosing was 3 mg/kg intravenously every 2 weeks, continuing until either disease progression or unacceptable toxicity. The study used CyTOF and TCR beta sequencing to define a peripheral blood immune signature of response to PD-1 blockade in classical Hodgkin lymphoma.

Overall results and qualifications from the work: Patients starting nivolumab less than 1 year after ASCT had lower diversity and were excluded from later analyses to avoid confounding by immune reconstitution. The study was limited to a single clinical trial cohort, and causes of repertoire differences, possibly disease activity or prior therapy, remained undefined. Baseline TCR diversity was reported to be lower in newly diagnosed patients than in healthy donors, and even lower in relapsed/refractory patients. Baseline diversity similar to that of newly diagnosed patients was observed in trial patients achieving complete response, whereas significantly lower diversity was observed in partial responders and progressors. CD4+ but not CD8+ TCR diversity rose significantly by C4D1 (p=0.0027 vs p=0.16), most apparent in complete responders (p=0.02).

The Qiagen DNeasy kit was used to extract genomic DNA both from unsorted PBMCs and from the negatively selected CD4+ and CD8+ fractions. Amplification of TCR beta CDR3 regions was done by immunoSEQ multiplex PCR with primers that anneal to V and J segments. A synthetic immune receptor repertoire was used to minimize amplification bias, and any residual bias was removed computationally once sequencing was done. Regarding the original processing steps: Repertoire diversity was quantified as the Shannon entropy index using custom Python scripts. Unsorted, CD4+ and CD8+ repertoires were examined separately, except in combined analyses, for which CD4+ and CD8+ sequences were merged in silico. A clone was considered expanded if an increase in frequency of at least 2-fold after treatment relative to C1D1 was found, and a pseudocount of 0.5 was applied to clones undetected at baseline. Singleton clones were defined as clones with 0 or 1 copy at C1D1, and non-singleton clones were defined as clones with 2 or more copies. Clones expanded in unsorted samples were assigned a CD4+, CD8+ or unknown annotation through matching of protein sequences in sorted samples from the same patient. Wilcoxon tests on paired samples were used to test changes in diversity from C1D1 to C4D1. TCRdb took this table from immuneACCESS and kept in-frame rearrangements with V and J called. Such tables lack part of the clones; where checked against another copy, unresolved V genes explain under half of the gap, and the rest is unexplained. The V and J calls and clone size were taken over from that table, and D and trimming were inferred from the DNA. The sample table records roughly 35,000 clones; 80% to 90% of these occur just once. Clones ranked in the top ten supply around 7.7% of the sample.

This specimen was peripheral blood mononuclear cells (PBMCs), taken before the second cycle of nivolumab. The receptor comes from a human donor with classical Hodgkin lymphoma. Here the chain combines TRBV5-4 and TRBJ2-2, with 13 bases aligning to TRBD2. The CDR3 has the sequence CASSLGLAGGWDTGELFF. The DNA sequence is given as TGTGCCAGCAGCTTGGGACTAGCGGGAGGATGGGACACCGGGGAGCTGTTTTTT.